This T cell receptor (beta chain) was recovered during a study of tumor and adjacent non-tumor tissue in lung cancer. Three rounds of nested PCR, following a modified ARM-PCR protocol, produced the TCRbeta library. TCRdb fed the multiplex PCR reads into MiXCR, producing one record per CDR3 protein. Counted here are fewer than 55,000 distinct CDR3 sequences, roughly two thirds occurring once; the ten biggest clones make up around 20%. The germline gives CDR1 SGHAT, CDR2 FQNNGV. The CDR3 sequence is 13 residues long. No cell sorting was done before RNA was extracted from the tissue. This non-tumor lung sample came from over 3 cm beyond the tumor edge. Regarding the study as a whole: Tumor tissue had significantly higher TCR diversity than normal lung. Tumor TCR diversity, when higher, was linked to shorter survival.

In regard to this clonotype: The antigen remains undetermined. Germline and junction disagree at one end, which may indicate a read error.

The sequence was obtained from a woman aged 40-49 years with non-small cell lung cancer. Specimen: distant non-tumor lung tissue. This sequence joins TRBV11-2 and TRBJ2-5, with D perhaps matching TRBD1 or TRBD2 (6 bases each). CDR3 protein: CATSRGAQETQYF. In DNA form, the CDR3 reads TGTGCCACCTCGAGGGGGGCACAAGAGACTCAGTACTTC.